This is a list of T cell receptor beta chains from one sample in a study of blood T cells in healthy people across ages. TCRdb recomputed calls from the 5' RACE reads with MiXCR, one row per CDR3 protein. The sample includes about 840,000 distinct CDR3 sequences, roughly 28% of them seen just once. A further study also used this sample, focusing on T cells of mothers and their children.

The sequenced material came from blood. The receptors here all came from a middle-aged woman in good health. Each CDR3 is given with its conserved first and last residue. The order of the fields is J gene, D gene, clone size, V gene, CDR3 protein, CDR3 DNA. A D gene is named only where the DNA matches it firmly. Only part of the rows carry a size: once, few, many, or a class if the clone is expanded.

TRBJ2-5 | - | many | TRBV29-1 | CSVEDNQSLYF | TGCAGCGTTGAAGATAACCAGTCCCTGTACTTC
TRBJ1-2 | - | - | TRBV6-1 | CANSGRGLNYGYTF | TGTGCCAACAGTGGCAGGGGCCTTAACTATGGCTACACCTTC
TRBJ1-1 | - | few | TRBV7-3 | CASSSGAGRTEAFF | TGTGCCAGCAGTAGTGGGGCAGGGAGGACTGAAGCTTTCTTT
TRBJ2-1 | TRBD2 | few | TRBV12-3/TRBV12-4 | CASRTGTRTNEQFF | TGTGCCAGCAGGACCGGGACTAGAACGAATGAGCAGTTCTTC
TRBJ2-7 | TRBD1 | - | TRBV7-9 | CASSLASAGTESYEQYF | TGTGCCAGCAGCTTAGCATCCGCCGGGACAGAGTCCTACGAGCAGTACTTC
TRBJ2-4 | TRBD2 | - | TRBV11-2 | CASSLGWDYKNIQYF | TGTGCCAGCAGCCTGGGCTGGGACTATAAAAACATTCAGTACTTC
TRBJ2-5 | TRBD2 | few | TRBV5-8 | CASSLGLAEGETQYF | TGTGCCAGCAGCCTGGGACTAGCGGAGGGGGAGACCCAGTACTTC
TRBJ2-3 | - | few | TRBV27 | CASSYASAADTQYF | TGTGCCAGCAGTTACGCCAGCGCAGCAGATACGCAGTATTTT
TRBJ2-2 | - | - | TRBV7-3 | CASSLTGTATGELFF | TGTGCCAGCAGCTTAACCGGGACGGCCACCGGGGAGCTGTTTTTT
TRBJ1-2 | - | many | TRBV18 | CASSPLQDPSGGYTF | TGTGCCAGCTCACCACTTCAGGATCCCTCCGGGGGCTACACCTTC
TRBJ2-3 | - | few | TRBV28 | CASSFPQGADTQYF | TGTGCCAGCAGTTTTCCCCAGGGTGCAGATACGCAGTATTTT
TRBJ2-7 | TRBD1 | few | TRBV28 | CASSILPGQGSYEQYF | TGTGCCAGCAGTATCTTACCGGGACAGGGGTCCTACGAGCAGTACTTC
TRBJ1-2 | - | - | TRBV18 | CASSRELQGDGYTF | TGTGCCAGCTCGCGCGAGCTCCAAGGGGACGGCTACACCTTC
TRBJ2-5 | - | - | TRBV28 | CASSRMGNTFQETQYF | TGTGCCAGCAGCCGAATGGGGAACACCTTCCAAGAGACCCAGTACTTC
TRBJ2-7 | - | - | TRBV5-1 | CASSFGDPPYEQYF | TGCGCCAGCAGCTTCGGGGACCCCCCCTACGAGCAGTACTTC
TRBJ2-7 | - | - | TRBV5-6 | CASSLRGFYEQYF | TGTGCCAGCAGCTTACGGGGTTTCTACGAGCAGTACTTC
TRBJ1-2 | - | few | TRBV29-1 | CSVGPRAYTF | TGCAGCGTTGGTCCCAGGGCCTACACCTTC
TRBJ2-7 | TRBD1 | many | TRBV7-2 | CASSLGSTGGLREQYF | TGTGCCAGCAGCTTAGGGTCGACAGGGGGGCTCCGCGAGCAGTACTTC
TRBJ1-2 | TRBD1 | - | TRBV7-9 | CASSPISGQGIYGYTF | TGTGCCAGCAGCCCCATCAGCGGACAGGGGATCTATGGCTACACCTTC
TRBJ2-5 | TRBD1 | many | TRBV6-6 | CASRRLGTGGSGTQYF | TGTGCCAGCAGGCGCCTCGGGACAGGGGGCAGCGGGACCCAGTACTTC
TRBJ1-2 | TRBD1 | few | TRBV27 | CASSSPTTGDYGYTF | TGTGCCAGCAGTTCCCCTACGACAGGGGACTATGGCTACACCTTC
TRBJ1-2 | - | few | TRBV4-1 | CASSQFPGFNYGYTF | TGCGCCAGCAGCCAATTTCCGGGGTTCAACTATGGCTACACCTTC